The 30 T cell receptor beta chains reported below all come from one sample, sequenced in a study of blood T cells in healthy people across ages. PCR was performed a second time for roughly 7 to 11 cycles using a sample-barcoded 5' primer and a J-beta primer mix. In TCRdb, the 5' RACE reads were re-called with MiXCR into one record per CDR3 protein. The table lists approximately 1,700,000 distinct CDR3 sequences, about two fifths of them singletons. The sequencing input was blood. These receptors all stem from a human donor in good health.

CDR3 region: CASSYGESLITYEQYF. The DNA for the CDR3 is TGTGCCAGCAGCTATGGAGAATCTCTCATAACCTACGAGCAGTACTTC. The chain joins TRBV6-1 to TRBJ2-7; D is uncertain. This CDR3 is 16 amino acids long. V was cut by 6 bases and J by 2 bases, with 20 bases left in between. Germline V gives CDR1 MNHNS, CDR2 SASEGT.

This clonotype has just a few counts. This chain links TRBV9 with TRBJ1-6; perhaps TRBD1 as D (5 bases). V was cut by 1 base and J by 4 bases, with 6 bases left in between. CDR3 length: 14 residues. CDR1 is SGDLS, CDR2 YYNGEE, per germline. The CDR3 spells CASSVQGYNSPLHF. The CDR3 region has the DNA TGTGCCAGCAGCGTACAGGGATATAATTCACCCCTCCACTTT.

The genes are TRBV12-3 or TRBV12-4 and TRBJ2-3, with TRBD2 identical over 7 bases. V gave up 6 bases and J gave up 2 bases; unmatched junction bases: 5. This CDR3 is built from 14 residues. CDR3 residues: CASRGGSPTDTQYF. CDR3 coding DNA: TGTGCCAGCAGGGGGGGGAGTCCCACAGATACGCAGTATTTT.

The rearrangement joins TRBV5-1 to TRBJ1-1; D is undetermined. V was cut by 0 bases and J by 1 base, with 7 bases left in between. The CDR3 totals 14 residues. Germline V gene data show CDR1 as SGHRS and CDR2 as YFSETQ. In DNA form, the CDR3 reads TGCGCCAGCAGCTTGGGGGTACCGAACACTGAAGCTTTCTTT. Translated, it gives CASSLGVPNTEAFF. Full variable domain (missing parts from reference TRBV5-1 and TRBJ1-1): KAGVTQTPRYLIKTRGQQVTLSCSPISGHRSVSWYQQTPGQGLQFLFEYFSETQRNKGNFPGRFSGRQFSNSRSEMNVSTLELGDSALYLCASSLGVPNTEAFFGQGTRLTVV.

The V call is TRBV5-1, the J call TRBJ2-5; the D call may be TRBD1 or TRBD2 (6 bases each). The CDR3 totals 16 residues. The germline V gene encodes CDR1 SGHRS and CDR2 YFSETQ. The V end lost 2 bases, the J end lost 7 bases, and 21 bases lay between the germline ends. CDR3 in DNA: TGCGCCAGCAGCTTTTCATCGGGGGCGGAAGTGGTGACCCAGTACTTC. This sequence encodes CASSFSSGAEVVTQYF.

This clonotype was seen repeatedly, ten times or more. CDR3 nucleotide sequence: TGCAGCGTCAAAACCGTCGAAAGCTACAATGAGCAGTTCTTC. Translating it yields CSVKTVESYNEQFF. The gene calls are TRBV29-1 and TRBJ2-1; D gene uncertain. CDR1 and CDR2 (germline): SQVTM, ANQGSEA. The germline V and J ends were trimmed by 6 bases and 3 bases, with 15 bases remaining between them. CDR3 length equals 14 residues.

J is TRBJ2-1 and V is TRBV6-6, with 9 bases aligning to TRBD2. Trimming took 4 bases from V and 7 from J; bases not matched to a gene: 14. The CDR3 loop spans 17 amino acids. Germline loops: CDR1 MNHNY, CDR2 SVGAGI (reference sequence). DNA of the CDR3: TGTGCCAGCAGTTTGGCTGTCGGCGGGGGGGCCGGGAATGAGCAGTTCTTC. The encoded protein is CASSLAVGGGAGNEQFF.

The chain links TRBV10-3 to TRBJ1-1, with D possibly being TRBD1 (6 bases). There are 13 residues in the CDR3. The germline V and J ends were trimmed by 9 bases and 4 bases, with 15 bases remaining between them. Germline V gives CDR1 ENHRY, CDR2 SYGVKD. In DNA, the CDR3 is TGTGCCATAGGGGTGGGGGGCGGCACTGAAGCTTTCTTT. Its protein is CAIGVGGGTEAFF.

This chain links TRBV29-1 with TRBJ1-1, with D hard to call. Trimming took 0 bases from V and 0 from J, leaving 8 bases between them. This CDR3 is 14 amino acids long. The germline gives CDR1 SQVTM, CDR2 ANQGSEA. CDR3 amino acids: CSVEDKTLNTEAFF. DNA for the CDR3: TGCAGCGTTGAAGATAAGACATTGAACACTGAAGCTTTCTTT. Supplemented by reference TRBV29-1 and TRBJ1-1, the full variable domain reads SAVISQKPSRDICQRGTSLTIQCQVDSQVTMMFWYRQQPGQSLTLIATANQGSEATYESGFVIDKFPISRPNLTFSTLTVSNMSPEDSSIYLCSVEDKTLNTEAFFGQGTRLTVV.

CDR3 amino acids: CASSVGGGEGSETQYF. CDR3 bases: TGTGCCAGCAGCGTAGGGGGTGGAGAGGGGAGTGAGACCCAGTACTTC. The V call is TRBV9, the J call TRBJ2-5; TRBD1 or TRBD2 may be the D gene (5 bases each). The CDR3 contains 16 residues. Trimming removed 0 bases at V and 5 bases at J, with 17 bases between. Germline V CDR1 and CDR2: SGDLS, YYNGEE.

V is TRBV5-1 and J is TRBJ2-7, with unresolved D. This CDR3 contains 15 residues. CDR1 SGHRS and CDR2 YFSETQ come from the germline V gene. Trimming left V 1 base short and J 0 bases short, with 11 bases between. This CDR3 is CASSLIGRSSYEQYF. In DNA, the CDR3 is TGCGCCAGCAGCTTGATTGGGCGATCCTCCTACGAGCAGTACTTC.

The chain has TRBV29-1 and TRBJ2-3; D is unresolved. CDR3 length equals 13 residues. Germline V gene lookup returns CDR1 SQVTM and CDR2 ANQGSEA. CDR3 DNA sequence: TGCGGCGGCCGGCCCTCTAGCACAGATACGCAGTATTTT. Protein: CGGRPSSTDTQYF.

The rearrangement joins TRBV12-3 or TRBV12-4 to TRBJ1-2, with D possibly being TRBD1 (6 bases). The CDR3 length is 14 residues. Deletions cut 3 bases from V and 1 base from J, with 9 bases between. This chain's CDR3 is CASSLKGDNYGYTF. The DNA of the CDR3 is TGTGCCAGCAGTTTGAAGGGGGATAACTATGGCTACACCTTC.

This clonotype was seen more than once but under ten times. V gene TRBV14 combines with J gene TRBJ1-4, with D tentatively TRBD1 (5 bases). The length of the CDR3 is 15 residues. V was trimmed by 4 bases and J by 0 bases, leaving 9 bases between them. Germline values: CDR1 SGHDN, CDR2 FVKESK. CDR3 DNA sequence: TGTGCCAGCAGCCGGGACCCCGCAACTAATGAAAAACTGTTTTTT. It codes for CASSRDPATNEKLFF.

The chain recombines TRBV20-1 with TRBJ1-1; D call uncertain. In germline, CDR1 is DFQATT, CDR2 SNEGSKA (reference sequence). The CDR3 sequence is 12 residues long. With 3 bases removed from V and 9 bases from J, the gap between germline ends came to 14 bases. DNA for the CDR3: TGCAGTGCTAGGTTTACGACGGGAAAAGCTTTCTTT. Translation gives CSARFTTGKAFF.

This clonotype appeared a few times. The CDR3 DNA is TGCAGTGCTATCTCGACAGACTACTACAATGAGCAGTTCTTC. Amino acids: CSAISTDYYNEQFF. V gene TRBV20-1 combines with J gene TRBJ2-1; D may be TRBD1 or TRBD2 (5 bases each). V lost 4 bases and J lost 3, with 13 bases in between. The CDR3 runs 14 residues. CDR1 and CDR2 (germline): DFQATT, SNEGSKA (reference sequence).

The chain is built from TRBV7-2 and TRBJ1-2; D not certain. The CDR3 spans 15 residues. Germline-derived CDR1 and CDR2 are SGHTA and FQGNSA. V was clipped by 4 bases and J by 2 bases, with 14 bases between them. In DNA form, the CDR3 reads TGTGCCAGCAGCTCCCAATCCGGGAGAAACTATGGCTACACCTTC. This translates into CASSSQSGRNYGYTF.

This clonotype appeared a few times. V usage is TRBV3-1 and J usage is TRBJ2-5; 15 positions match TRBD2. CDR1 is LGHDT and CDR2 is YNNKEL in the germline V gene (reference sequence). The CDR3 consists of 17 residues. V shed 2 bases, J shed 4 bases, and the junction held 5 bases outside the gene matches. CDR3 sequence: CASSQISGLAGGETQYF. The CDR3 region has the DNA TGTGCCAGCAGCCAAATATCGGGACTAGCGGGAGGAGAGACCCAGTACTTC.

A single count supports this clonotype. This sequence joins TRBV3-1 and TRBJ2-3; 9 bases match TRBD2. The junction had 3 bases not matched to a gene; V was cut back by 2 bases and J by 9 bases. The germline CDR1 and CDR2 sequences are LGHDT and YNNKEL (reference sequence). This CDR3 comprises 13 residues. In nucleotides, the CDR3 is TGTGCCAGCAGCCAATCGACTAGCGGAACGCAGTATTTT. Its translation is CASSQSTSGTQYF.

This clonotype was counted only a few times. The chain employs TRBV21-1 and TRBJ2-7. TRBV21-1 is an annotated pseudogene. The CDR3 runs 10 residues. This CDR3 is CASSYHEQYF. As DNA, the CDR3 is TGTGCCAGCAGCTATCACGAGCAGTACTTC.

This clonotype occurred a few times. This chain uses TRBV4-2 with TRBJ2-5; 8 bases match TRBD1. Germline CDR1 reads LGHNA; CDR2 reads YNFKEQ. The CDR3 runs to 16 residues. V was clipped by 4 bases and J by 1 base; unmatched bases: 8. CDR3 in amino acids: CASSRADGQGQETQYF. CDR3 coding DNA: TGTGCCAGCAGCCGCGCAGACGGACAGGGCCAAGAGACCCAGTACTTC.

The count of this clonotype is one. The CDR3 region is CASSAGDSLPNYGYTF. The DNA for the CDR3 is TGTGCCAGCAGCGCCGGAGACAGTCTCCCCAACTATGGCTACACCTTC. The rearrangement links TRBV7-2 to TRBJ1-2; D may be TRBD1 (5 bases). Germline CDR1 and CDR2: SGHTA and FQGNSA. The CDR3 has 16 amino acids. Trimming cost V 5 bases and J 2 bases, with 18 bases left between them.

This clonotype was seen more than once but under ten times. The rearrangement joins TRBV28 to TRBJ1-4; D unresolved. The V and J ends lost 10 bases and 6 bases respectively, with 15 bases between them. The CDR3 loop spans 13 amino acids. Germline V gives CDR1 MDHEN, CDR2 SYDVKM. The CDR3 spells CATQVGSDEKLFF. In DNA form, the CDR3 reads TGTGCCACCCAGGTTGGCAGTGATGAAAAACTGTTTTTT.

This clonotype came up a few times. CDR3 nucleotide sequence: TGCGCCAGCAGCCTTAATATGAGATACTATGGCTACACCTTC. Translated, it gives CASSLNMRYYGYTF. The chain combines TRBV5-1 with TRBJ1-2; no definite D call. The V gene lost 4 bases and the J gene lost 3 bases, with 13 bases spanning the gap. Germline CDR1 SGHRS, CDR2 YFSETQ. This CDR3 contains 14 residues.

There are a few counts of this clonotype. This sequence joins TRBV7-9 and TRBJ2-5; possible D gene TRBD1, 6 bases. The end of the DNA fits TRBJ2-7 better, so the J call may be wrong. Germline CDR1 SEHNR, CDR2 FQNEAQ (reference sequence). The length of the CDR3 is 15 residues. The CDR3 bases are TGTGCCAGCAGCTTAGTTACCGGCGCAGGGGCCGAGCAGTACTTC. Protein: CASSLVTGAGAEQYF.

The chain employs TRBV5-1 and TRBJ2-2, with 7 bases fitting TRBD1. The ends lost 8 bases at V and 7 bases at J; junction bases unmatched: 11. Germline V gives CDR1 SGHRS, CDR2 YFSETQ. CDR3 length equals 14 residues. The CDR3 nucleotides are TGCGCCAGTCGTAAGACAGGGCTGATCGGGGAGCTGTTTTTT. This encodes CASRKTGLIGELFF.

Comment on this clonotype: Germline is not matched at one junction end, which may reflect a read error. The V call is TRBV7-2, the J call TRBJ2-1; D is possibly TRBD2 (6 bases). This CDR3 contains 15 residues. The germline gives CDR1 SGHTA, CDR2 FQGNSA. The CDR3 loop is CASSLLAEPYNGQFF. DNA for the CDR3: TGTGCCAGCAGCTTATTAGCGGAACCCTACAATGGGCAGTTCTTC.

In DNA, the CDR3 is TGTGCCAGCAGTAACCCTAAAGGGGGCGACGAGCAGTACTTC. Its protein product is CASSNPKGGDEQYF. This rearrangement joins TRBV12-3 or TRBV12-4 to TRBJ2-7, with 7 bases aligning to TRBD1. V was clipped by 5 bases and J by 5 bases; unmatched bases: 9. The CDR3 has 14 amino acids.

CDR3 nucleotides: TGCAGCGTTGCGGGCCCGGGACAGAACTATGGCTACACCTTC. It specifies CSVAGPGQNYGYTF. The chain combines TRBV29-1 with TRBJ1-2; 7 bases map to TRBD1. Germline trimming cut 4 bases from V and 2 bases from J; bases unmatched to any gene: 7. CDR1 and CDR2 (germline): SQVTM, ANQGSEA. CDR3 length: 14 amino acids.

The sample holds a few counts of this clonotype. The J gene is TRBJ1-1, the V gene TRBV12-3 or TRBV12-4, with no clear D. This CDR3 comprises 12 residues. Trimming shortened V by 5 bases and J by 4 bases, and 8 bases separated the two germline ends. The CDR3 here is CASSPRTTEAFF. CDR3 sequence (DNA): TGTGCCAGCAGTCCCAGGACCACTGAAGCTTTCTTT.